This TCR beta chain is from a study of beta chain features in type 1 diabetes. Sorting of CD4+ naive, central memory, regulatory and stem cell-like memory cells was performed via CD45RO/CCR7/CD25/CD127/CD95/CD27. Trimming removed 2 bases from V and 5 bases from J; junction bases left unmatched: 8. The germline V gene encodes CDR1 SGDLS and CDR2 YYNGEE. CDR3 length equals 17 residues. Every isolated RNA sample was fully reverse transcribed, so sequencing captured expressed TCRB transcripts. Assay: immunoSEQ multiplex PCR; the TCRdb copy retains only in-frame clones and omits some. This table has about 740,000 clones, 13% appearing once. This clone has just a few counts. No antigen is known for it. Whole-study results and caveats: Amplification by PCR could prefer shorter templates, with the same effect in patients and controls. Overrepresentation of cells with high TCR expression could result from cDNA sequencing. Here, the possible influence of HLA type (on TCRB rearrangement) remained unresolved. Among patients with Type 1 diabetes, TCRB CDR3s were moderately but significantly shorter in every one of the four CD4+ subsets.

Sequencing input: naive CD4+ T cells from blood. This TCR came from a man younger than 35 with type 1 diabetes. The V and J genes are TRBV9 and TRBJ2-3; TRBD2 matches 13 bases. The CDR3 DNA reads TGTGCCAGCAGCGTTACTAGCGGGGGGGCCGGTGGAGATACGCAGTATTTT. This encodes CASSVTSGGAGGDTQYF.